The TCR beta chain described here comes from a study of identical twins. MiXCR was run by TCRdb on the 5' RACE reads, yielding one entry per CDR3 protein. The data hold 260,000 or so distinct CDR3 sequences, with approximately 7.3% observed a single time. This clonotype was observed a few times. The antigen remains unidentified. This CDR3 comprises 14 residues. Germline loops: CDR1 MDHEN, CDR2 SYDVKM. V lost 2 bases to trimming and J lost 0 bases, with 7 bases between them. Regarding the study as a whole: Within monozygotic twins, out-of-frame TCR alpha sharing was underestimated by the models.

The same sample was also used in a study of yellow fever vaccine responses in identical twins.

The sample was CD8+ T cells sorted from blood. The gene calls are TRBV28 and TRBJ2-5, with a tentative D call TRBD2 (5 bases). This TCR was sampled from a woman under 30 in good health. CDR3 region: CASSLLEDQETQYF. The CDR3 nucleotides are TGTGCCAGCAGTTTACTGGAGGACCAAGAGACCCAGTACTTC.